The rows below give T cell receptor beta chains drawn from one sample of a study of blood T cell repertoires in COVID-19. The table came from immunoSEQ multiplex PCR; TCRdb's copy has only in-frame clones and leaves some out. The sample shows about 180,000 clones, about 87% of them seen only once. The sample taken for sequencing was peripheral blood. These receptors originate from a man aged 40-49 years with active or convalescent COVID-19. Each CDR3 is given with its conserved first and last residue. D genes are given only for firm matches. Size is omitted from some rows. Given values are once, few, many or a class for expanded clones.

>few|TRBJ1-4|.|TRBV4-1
TGCGCCAGCAGCCAAGATGAAGCAGGGGCTGCAACTAATGAAAAACTGTTTTTT
CASSQDEAGAATNEKLFF
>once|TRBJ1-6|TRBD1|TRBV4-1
TGCGCCAGCAGCCAAGAGATTAGCTTTTGGGACAGCGAAACAATATTCCACTTT
CASSQEISFWDSETIFHF
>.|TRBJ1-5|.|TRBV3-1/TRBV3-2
TGTGCCAGCAGCCTGACAGATGGCAATCAGCCCCAGCATTTT
CASSLTDGNQPQHF
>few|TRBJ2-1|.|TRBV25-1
TGTGCCAGCAGTGAGGCTGTTTCCTACAATGAGCAGTTCTTC
CASSEAVSYNEQFF
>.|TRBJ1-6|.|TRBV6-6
TGTGCCAGCACCTTAATCCGGGACATGAATTCACCCCTCCACTTT
CASTLIRDMNSPLHF
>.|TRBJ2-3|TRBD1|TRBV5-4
TGTGCCAGCAGCTTTGGACAGGCGACCACAGATACGCAGTATTTT
CASSFGQATTDTQYF
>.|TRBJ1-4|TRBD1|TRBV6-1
TGTGCCAGCAGTGTTGCCGGGACAGGGTCGTCAGAAAAACTGTTTTTT
CASSVAGTGSSEKLFF
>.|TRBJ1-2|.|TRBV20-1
TGCAGTGCTAGAGTCATTTATGGCTACACCTTC
CSARVIYGYTF
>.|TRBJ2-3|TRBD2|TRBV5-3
TGTGCCAGAAGCTTGGAACGGCGGGAGCTCTACACAGATACGCAGTATTTT
CARSLERRELYTDTQYF
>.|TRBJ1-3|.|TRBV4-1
TGCGCCAGCAGCCAAGCTGGGACATCTGGAAACACCATATATTTT
CASSQAGTSGNTIYF
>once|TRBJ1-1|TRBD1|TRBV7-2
TGTGCCAGCAGCAGCCGGACAGGGGGTTTAGGGACTGAAGCTTTCTTT
CASSSRTGGLGTEAFF
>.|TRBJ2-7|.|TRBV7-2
TGTGCCAGCAGCGTCGGTGGCAGGGTCTACGAGCAGTACTTC
CASSVGGRVYEQYF
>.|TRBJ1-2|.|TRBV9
TGTGCCAGCAGCGTAGAGGTCTCAGGCGTGTATGGCTACACCTTC
CASSVEVSGVYGYTF
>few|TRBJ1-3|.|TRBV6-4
TGTGCCAGCAGTGGATTCGACACCTCTGGAAACACCATATATTTT
CASSGFDTSGNTIYF
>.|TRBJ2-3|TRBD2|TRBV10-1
TGCGCCAGCAGTGAGTCCTTCGGGGGGGGATTCACAGATACGCAGTATTTT
CASSESFGGGFTDTQYF
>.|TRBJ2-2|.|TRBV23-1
TGCGCCAGCAGTCAATCGACTAGACGGCAGAACACCGGGGAGCTGTTTTTT
CASSQSTRRQNTGELFF
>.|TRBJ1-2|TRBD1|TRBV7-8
TGTGCCAGCAGCTTCTACGGGACAGGGGAGGCTGGCTACACCTTC
CASSFYGTGEAGYTF
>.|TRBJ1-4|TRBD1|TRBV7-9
TGTGCCAGCAGCTTATTCCCCGGGACAGGGGGTGAAAAACTGTTTTTT
CASSLFPGTGGEKLFF
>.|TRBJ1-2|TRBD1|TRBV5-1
TGCGCCAGCAGCTCTGGGGACAGGGACTATGGCTACACCTTC
CASSSGDRDYGYTF
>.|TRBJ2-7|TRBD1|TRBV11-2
TGTGCCAGCAGCCACGGGACAGGGGGCTCCTACGAGCAGTACTTC
CASSHGTGGSYEQYF
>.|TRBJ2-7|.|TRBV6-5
TGTGCCAGCAGTTACTTCGGCAGGGGAGACGGCGAGCAGTACTTC
CASSYFGRGDGEQYF
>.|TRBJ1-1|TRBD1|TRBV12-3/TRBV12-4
TGTGCCAGCAGTTTGACAGGGGGTGAAGCTTTCTTT
CASSLTGGEAFF
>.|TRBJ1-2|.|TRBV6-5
TGTGCCAGCACAATTGGCAGGGAGGTTAGTGGCTACACCTTC
CASTIGREVSGYTF
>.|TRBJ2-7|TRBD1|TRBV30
TGTGCCGGAGATATGACAGGGCAAGCCTACGAGCAGTACTTC
CAGDMTGQAYEQYF